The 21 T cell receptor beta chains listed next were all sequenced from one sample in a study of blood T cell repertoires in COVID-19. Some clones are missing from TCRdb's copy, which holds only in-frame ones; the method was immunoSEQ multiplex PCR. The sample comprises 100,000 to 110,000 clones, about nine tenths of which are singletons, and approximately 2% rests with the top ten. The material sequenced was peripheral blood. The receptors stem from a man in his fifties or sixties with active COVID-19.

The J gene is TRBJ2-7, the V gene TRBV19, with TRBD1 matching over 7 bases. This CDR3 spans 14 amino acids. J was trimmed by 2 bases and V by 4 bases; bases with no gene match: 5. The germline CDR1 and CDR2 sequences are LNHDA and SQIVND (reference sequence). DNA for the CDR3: TGTGCCAGTAGTACTGGGACAGCTACCTACGAGCAGTACTTC. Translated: CASSTGTATYEQYF.

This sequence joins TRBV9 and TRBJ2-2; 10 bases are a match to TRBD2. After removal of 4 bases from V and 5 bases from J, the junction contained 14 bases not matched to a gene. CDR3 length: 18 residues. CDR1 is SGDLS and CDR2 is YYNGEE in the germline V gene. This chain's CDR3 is CASSPGASGGAWTGELFF. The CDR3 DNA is TGTGCCAGCAGCCCCGGGGCCAGCGGGGGGGCGTGGACCGGGGAGCTGTTTTTT. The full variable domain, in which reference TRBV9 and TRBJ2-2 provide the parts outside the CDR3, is DSGVTQTPKHLITATGQRVTLRCSPRSGDLSVYWYQQSLDQGLQFLIQYYNGEERAKGNILERFSAQQFPDLHSELNLSSLELGDSALYFCASSPGASGGAWTGELFFGEGSRLTVL.

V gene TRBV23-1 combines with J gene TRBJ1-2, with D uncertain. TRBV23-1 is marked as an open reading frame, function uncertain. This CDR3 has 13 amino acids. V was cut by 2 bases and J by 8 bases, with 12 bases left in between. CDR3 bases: TGCGCCAGCAGTCAAAAGGTAGGCGGAGGCTACACCTTC. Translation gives CASSQKVGGGYTF.

The DNA of the CDR3 is TGTGCCAGCAGCTACCGACAGGGCCGTAATGAAAAACTGTTTTTT. This sequence encodes CASSYRQGRNEKLFF. This rearrangement joins TRBV7-9 to TRBJ1-4; TRBD1 agrees at 7 bases. J was trimmed by 4 bases and V by 4 bases; bases with no gene match: 6. The CDR3 totals 15 residues. The germline CDR1 and CDR2 sequences are SEHNR and FQNEAQ (reference sequence).

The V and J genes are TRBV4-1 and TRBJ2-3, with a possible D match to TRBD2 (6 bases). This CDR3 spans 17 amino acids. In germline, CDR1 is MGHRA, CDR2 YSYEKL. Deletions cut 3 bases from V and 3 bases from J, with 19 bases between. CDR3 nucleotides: TGCGCCAGCAGCCAGGTTGGAGGACTAAGTGGTACAGATACGCAGTATTTT. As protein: CASSQVGGLSGTDTQYF.

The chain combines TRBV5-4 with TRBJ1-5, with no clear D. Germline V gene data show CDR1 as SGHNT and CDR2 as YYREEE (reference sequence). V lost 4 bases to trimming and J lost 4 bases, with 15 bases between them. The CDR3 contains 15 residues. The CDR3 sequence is CASSNGVGGNQPQHF. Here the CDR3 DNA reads TGTGCCAGCAGCAATGGTGTGGGAGGAAATCAGCCCCAGCATTTT.

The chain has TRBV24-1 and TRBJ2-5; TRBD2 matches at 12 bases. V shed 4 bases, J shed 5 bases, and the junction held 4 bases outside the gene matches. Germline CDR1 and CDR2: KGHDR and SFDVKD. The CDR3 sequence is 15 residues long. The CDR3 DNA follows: TGTGCCACCAGTGACCGACTAGCGGGAGATGAGACCCAGTACTTC. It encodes CATSDRLAGDETQYF.

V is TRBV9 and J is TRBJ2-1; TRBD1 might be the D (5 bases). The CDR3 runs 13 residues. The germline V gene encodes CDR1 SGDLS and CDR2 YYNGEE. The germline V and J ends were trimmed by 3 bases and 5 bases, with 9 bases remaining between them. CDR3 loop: CASSAQGDNEQFF. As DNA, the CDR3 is TGTGCCAGCAGCGCCCAGGGTGACAATGAGCAGTTCTTC.

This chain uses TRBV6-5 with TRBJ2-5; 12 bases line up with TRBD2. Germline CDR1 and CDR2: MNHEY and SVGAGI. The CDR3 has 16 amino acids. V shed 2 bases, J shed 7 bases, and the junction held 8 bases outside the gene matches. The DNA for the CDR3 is TGTGCCAGCAGTTACCAACTAGCGGGAGGAGGGGGGACCCAGTACTTC. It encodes CASSYQLAGGGGTQYF.

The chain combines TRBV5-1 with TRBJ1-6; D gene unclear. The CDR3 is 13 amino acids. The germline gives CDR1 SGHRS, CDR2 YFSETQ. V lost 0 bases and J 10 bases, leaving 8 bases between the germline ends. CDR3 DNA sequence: TGCGCCAGCAGCTTGGGCGGTGAATCACCCCTCCACTTT. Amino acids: CASSLGGESPLHF.

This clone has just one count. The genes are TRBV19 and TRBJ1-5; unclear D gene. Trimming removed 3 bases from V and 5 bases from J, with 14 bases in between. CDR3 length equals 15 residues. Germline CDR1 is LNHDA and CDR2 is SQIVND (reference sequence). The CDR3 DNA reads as TGTGCCAGTAGTATTACCCAGATAAGCGATCAGCCCCAGCATTTT. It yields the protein CASSITQISDQPQHF. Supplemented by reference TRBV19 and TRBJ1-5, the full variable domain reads DGGITQSPKYLFRKEGQNVTLSCEQNLNHDAMYWYRQDPGQGLRLIYYSQIVNDFQKGDIAEGYSVSREKKESFPLTVTSAQKNPTAFYLCASSITQISDQPQHFGDGTRLSIL.

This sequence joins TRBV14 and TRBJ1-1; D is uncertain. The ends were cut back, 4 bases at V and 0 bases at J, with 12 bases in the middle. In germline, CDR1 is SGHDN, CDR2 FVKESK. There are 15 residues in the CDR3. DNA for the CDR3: TGTGCCAGCAGCCCGGGAGGGTCCCTGAACACTGAAGCTTTCTTT. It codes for CASSPGGSLNTEAFF. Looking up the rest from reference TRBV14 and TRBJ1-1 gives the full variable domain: EAGVTQFPSHSVIEKGQTVTLRCDPISGHDNLYWYRRVMGKEIKFLLHFVKESKQDESGMPNNRFLAERTGGTYSTLKVQPAELEDSGVYFCASSPGGSLNTEAFFGQGTRLTVV.

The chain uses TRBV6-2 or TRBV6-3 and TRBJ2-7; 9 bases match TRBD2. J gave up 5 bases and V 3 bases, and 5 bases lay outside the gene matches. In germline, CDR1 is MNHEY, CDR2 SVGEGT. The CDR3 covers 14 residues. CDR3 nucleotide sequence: TGTGCCAGCAGTTATCTAGCGGGGTCAAACGAGCAGTACTTC. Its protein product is CASSYLAGSNEQYF.

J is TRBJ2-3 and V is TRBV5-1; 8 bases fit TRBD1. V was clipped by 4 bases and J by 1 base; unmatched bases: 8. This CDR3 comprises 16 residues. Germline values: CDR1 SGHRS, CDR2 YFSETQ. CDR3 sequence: CASSGKTGEGTDTQYF. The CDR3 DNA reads TGCGCCAGCAGCGGAAAGACAGGGGAAGGCACAGATACGCAGTATTTT. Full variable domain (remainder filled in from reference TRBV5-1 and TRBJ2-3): KAGVTQTPRYLIKTRGQQVTLSCSPISGHRSVSWYQQTPGQGLQFLFEYFSETQRNKGNFPGRFSGRQFSNSRSEMNVSTLELGDSALYLCASSGKTGEGTDTQYFGPGTRLTVL.

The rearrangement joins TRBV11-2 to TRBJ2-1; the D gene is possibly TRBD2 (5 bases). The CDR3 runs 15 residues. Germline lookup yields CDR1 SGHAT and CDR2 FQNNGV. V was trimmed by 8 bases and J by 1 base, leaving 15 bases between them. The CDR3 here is CASRDLRGSYNEQFF. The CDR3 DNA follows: TGTGCCAGCCGAGATCTTAGAGGGTCCTACAATGAGCAGTTCTTC.

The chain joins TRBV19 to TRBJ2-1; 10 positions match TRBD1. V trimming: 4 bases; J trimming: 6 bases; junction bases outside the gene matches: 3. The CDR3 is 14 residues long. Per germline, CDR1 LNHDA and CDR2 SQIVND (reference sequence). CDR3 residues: CASSTGQGGNEQFF. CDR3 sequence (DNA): TGTGCCAGTAGTACAGGACAGGGGGGCAATGAGCAGTTCTTC.

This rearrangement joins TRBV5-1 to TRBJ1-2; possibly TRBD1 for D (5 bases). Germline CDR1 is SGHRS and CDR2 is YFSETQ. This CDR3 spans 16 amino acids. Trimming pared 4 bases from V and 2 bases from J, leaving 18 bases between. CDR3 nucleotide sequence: TGCGCCAGCAGCCCCCCAGGGACTTCAGACAACTATGGCTACACCTTC. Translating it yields CASSPPGTSDNYGYTF.

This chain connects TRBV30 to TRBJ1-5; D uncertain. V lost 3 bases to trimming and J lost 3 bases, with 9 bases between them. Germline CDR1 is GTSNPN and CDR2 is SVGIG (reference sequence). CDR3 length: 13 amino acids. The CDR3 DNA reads TGTGCCTGGAGCGTCCAGGACAATCAGCCCCAGCATTTT. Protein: CAWSVQDNQPQHF.

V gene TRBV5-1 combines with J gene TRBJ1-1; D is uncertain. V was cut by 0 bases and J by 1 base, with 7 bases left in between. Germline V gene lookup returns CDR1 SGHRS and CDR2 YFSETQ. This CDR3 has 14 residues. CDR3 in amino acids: CASSLDSRNTEAFF. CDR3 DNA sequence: TGCGCCAGCAGCTTGGACAGTAGGAACACTGAAGCTTTCTTT.

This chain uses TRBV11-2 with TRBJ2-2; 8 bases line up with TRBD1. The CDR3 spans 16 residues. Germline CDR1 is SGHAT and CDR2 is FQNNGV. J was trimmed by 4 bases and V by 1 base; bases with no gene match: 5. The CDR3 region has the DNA TGTGCCAGCAGCTTAGCCAGGGGGCTTATCACCGGGGAGCTGTTTTTT. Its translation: CASSLARGLITGELFF.

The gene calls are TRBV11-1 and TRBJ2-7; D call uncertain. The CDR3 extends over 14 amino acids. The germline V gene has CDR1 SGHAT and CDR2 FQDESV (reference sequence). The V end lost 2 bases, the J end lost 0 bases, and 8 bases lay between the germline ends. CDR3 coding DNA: TGTGCCAGCAGCTTACAAGCGCGCTCCTACGAGCAGTACTTC. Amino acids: CASSLQARSYEQYF.